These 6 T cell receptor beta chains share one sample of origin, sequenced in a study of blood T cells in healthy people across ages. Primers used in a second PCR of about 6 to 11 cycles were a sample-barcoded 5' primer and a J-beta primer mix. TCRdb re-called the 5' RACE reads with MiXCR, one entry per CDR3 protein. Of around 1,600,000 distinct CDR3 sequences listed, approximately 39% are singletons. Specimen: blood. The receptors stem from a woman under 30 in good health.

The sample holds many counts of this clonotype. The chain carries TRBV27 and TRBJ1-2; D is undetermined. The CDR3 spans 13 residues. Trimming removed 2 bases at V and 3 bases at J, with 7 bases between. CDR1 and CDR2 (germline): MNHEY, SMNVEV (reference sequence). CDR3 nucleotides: TGTGCCAGCAGTTTAAACGGGTACTATGGCTACACCTTC. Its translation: CASSLNGYYGYTF.

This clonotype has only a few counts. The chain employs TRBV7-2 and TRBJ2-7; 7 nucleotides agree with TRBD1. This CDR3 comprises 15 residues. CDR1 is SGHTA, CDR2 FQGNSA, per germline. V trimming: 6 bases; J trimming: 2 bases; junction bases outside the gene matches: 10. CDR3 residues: CASRVNSGGAYEQYF. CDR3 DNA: TGTGCCAGCAGGGTGAACTCAGGGGGAGCCTACGAGCAGTACTTC.

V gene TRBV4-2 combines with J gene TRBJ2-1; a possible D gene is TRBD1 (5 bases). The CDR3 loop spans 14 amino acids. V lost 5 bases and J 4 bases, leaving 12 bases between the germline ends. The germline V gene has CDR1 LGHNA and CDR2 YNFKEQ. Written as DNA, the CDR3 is TGTGCCAGCAGCTCACAGACAGCATACAATGAGCAGTTCTTC. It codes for CASSSQTAYNEQFF.

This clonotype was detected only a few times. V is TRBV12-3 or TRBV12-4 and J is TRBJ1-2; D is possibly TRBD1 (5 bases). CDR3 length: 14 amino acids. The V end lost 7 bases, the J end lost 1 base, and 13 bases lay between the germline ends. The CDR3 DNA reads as TGTGCCAGCACCTTACGGGGCAGTAACTATGGCTACACCTTC. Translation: CASTLRGSNYGYTF.

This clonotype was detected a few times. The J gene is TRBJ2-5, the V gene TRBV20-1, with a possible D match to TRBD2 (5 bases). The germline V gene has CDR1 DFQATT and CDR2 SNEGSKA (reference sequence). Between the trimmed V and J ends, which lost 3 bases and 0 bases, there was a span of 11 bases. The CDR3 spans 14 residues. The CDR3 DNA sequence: TGCAGTGCTAGGGAGGACGGATACCAAGAGACCCAGTACTTC. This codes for CSAREDGYQETQYF.

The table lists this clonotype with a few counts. CDR3 region: CAISESGTSGGNEQFF. As DNA, the CDR3 is TGTGCCATCAGTGAGTCGGGGACTAGCGGTGGCAATGAGCAGTTCTTC. This sequence joins TRBV10-3 and TRBJ2-1; the match to TRBD2 covers 11 bases. CDR1 and CDR2 (germline): ENHRY, SYGVKD. The CDR3 covers 16 residues. The V segment lost 0 bases and the J segment 6 bases; nucleotides outside the gene matches: 4.